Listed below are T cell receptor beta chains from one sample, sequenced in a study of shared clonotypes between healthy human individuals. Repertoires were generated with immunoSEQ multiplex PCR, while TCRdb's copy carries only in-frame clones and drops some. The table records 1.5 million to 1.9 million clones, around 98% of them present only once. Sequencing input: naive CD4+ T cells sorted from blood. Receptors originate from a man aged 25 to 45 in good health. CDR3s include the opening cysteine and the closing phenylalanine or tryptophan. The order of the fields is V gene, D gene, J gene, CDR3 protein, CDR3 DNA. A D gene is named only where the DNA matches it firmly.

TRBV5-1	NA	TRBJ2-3	CASSLAERSTDTQYF	TGCGCCAGCAGCTTGGCGGAACGAAGCACAGATACGCAGTATTTT
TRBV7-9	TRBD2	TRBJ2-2	CASSLPPLAGNTGELFF	TGTGCCAGCAGCTTACCCCCCCTAGCGGGAAACACCGGGGAGCTGTTTTTT
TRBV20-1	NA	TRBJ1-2	CSASSWGGYTF	TGCAGTGCTAGTAGTTGGGGAGGCTACACCTTC
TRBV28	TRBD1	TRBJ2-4	CASSPGTGLKNIQYF	TGTGCCAGCAGTCCGGGGACAGGCCTGAAAAACATTCAGTACTTC
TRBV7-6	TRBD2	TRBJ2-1	CASSTLAGGNNEQFF	TGTGCCAGCAGCACCCTAGCGGGAGGAAACAATGAGCAGTTCTTC
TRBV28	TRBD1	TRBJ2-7	CASSGTVPSEQYF	TGTGCCAGCAGTGGGACAGTGCCTTCCGAGCAGTACTTC
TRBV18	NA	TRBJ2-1	CASSPLTKVWAYNEQFF	TGTGCCAGCTCACCCCTAACCAAAGTTTGGGCCTACAATGAGCAGTTCTTC
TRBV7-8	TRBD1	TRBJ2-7	CASSLTGDYEQYF	TGTGCCAGCAGCTTGACAGGGGACTACGAGCAGTACTTC
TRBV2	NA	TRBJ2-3	CASRIRLSSGDTQYF	TGTGCCAGCAGGATAAGGTTAAGCAGTGGGGATACGCAGTATTTT
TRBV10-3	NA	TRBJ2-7	CAITPEPNSYEQYF	TGTGCCATCACGCCGGAGCCTAACTCCTACGAGCAGTACTTC
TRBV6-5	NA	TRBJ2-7	CASSAGTGLREQYF	TGTGCCAGCAGTGCCGGGACTGGGCTCCGGGAGCAGTACTTC
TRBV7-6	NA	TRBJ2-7	CASSLNSGGGYEQYF	TGTGCCAGCAGCTTAAATTCCGGCGGAGGGTACGAGCAGTACTTC
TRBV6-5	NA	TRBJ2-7	CASSYLPGTSYEQYF	TGTGCCAGCAGTTACCTCCCCGGGACATCCTACGAGCAGTACTTC
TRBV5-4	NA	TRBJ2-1	CASSLALGDEQFF	TGTGCCAGCAGCTTGGCCCTGGGCGATGAGCAGTTCTTC
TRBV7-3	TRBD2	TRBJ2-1	CASSSQTSGSSYNEQFF	TGTGCCAGCAGCTCACAGACTAGCGGGAGCTCCTACAATGAGCAGTTCTTC
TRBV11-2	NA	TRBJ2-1	CASSPKVGAGNYNEQFF	TGTGCCAGCAGCCCAAAAGTGGGCGCAGGGAACTACAATGAGCAGTTCTTC
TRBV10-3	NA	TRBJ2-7	CAISDPGRYEQYF	TGTGCCATCAGTGATCCGGGACGCTACGAGCAGTACTTC
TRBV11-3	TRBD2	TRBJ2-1	CASSPGAGEDDEQFF	TGTGCCAGCAGCCCAGGAGCGGGAGAGGACGATGAGCAGTTCTTC
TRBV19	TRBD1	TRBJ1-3	CASSIMDRGRAGNTIYF	TGTGCCAGTAGTATTATGGACAGGGGGCGCGCTGGAAACACCATATATTTT
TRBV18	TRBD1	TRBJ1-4	CASSPLGTVGNEKLFF	TGTGCCAGCTCACCACTGGGGACAGTGGGGAATGAAAAACTGTTTTTT
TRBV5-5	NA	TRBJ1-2	CASSWLERTNYGYTF	TGTGCCAGCAGCTGGTTGGAGAGAACCAACTATGGCTACACCTTC
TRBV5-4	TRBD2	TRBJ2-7	CASSYTSGSYEQYF	TGTGCCAGCAGCTATACTAGCGGGAGTTACGAGCAGTACTTC
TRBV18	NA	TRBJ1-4	CASSPIEDEKLFF	TGTGCCAGCTCACCAATCGAGGATGAAAAACTGTTTTTT
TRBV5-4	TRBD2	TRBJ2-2	CASSSGTTASGELFF	TGTGCCAGCAGCTCAGGGACTACTGCGTCAGGGGAGCTGTTTTTT
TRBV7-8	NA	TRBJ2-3	CASSLGTAGTDTQYF	TGTGCCAGCAGCTTAGGCACGGCTGGAACAGATACGCAGTATTTT
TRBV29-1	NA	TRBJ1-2	CSVDSFNYGYTF	TGCAGCGTGGACAGTTTCAACTATGGCTACACCTTC
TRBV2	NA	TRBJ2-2	CASSLQGRSAGELFF	TGTGCCAGCAGTTTACAGGGGAGGTCGGCCGGGGAGCTGTTTTTT
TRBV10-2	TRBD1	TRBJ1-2	CASKGQGDYGYTF	TGCGCCAGCAAGGGACAGGGAGACTATGGCTACACCTTC
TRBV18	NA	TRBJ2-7	CASSPVPGYEQYF	TGTGCCAGCTCACCAGTCCCGGGGTACGAGCAGTACTTC